The 15 T cell receptor beta chains listed next were all sequenced from one sample in a study of T cells after yellow fever vaccination. TCRdb analysed the 5' RACE reads with MiXCR anew, one entry per CDR3 protein. This table holds hundreds of thousands of distinct CDR3 sequences, 15% to 20% found once. Here the sequenced sample was PBMCs, taken before the yellow fever booster vaccination. The source is a man younger than 35 who received the YFV17D yellow fever vaccine.

The rearrangement joins TRBV4-1 to TRBJ2-2, with D possibly TRBD1 on 6 matching bases. V was shortened by 2 bases and J by 1 base, with 14 bases between the two germline ends. CDR3 length: 17 residues. Looked up from germline, CDR1 is MGHRA and CDR2 is YSYEKL. The DNA for the CDR3 is TGCGCCAGCAGCCAAAGGACAGACCTTTTGAACACCGGGGAGCTGTTTTTT. This translates into CASSQRTDLLNTGELFF.

This chain connects TRBV5-5 to TRBJ2-1, with D perhaps matching TRBD2 (6 bases). Germline values: CDR1 SGHKS, CDR2 YYEKEE (reference sequence). The CDR3 is made up of 15 amino acids. Trimming left V 0 bases short and J 6 bases short, with 13 bases between. The DNA for the CDR3 is TGTGCCAGCAGCTTGGATCCAACAGCGGGCAATGAGCAGTTCTTC. This translates into CASSLDPTAGNEQFF.

The V gene is TRBV5-1, the J gene TRBJ2-7; D perhaps matches TRBD1 (5 bases). The V gene's germline CDR1 is SGHRS and CDR2 YFSETQ. The CDR3 sequence is 12 residues long. V gave up 4 bases and J gave up 2 bases, with 7 bases separating them. In nucleotides, the CDR3 is TGCGCCAGCAGCCTACAGGCCTACGAGCAGTACGTC. Amino acids: CASSLQAYEQYV.

This chain joins TRBV7-8 and TRBJ2-5; TRBD1 might be the D (6 bases). The ends were cut back, 5 bases at V and 0 bases at J, with 16 bases in the middle. Germline-derived CDR1 and CDR2 are SGHVS and FQNEAQ. CDR3 length: 16 amino acids. The CDR3 DNA reads as TGTGCCAGCAGCCTTGTGGCAGGGGCAAACCAAGAGACCCAGTACTTC. Translated: CASSLVAGANQETQYF.

The CDR3 coding sequence is TGTGCCAGCAGTTACTATCCGGGACAGGGGGGAGAGACCCAGTACTTC. Its translation: CASSYYPGQGGETQYF. This rearrangement joins TRBV6-6 to TRBJ2-5, with 11 bases matching TRBD1. Germline CDR1 is MNHNY and CDR2 is SVGAGI (reference sequence). V was clipped by 1 base and J by 4 bases; unmatched bases: 5. CDR3 length equals 16 residues.

This clonotype appeared a few times. The V and J genes are TRBV18 and TRBJ1-1, with D possibly matching TRBD1 (6 bases). CDR3 size: 15 residues. V was shortened by 6 bases and J by 0 bases, with 14 bases between the two germline ends. The germline V gene has CDR1 KGHSH and CDR2 LQKENI. The CDR3 loop is CASSLVDSMNTEAFF. DNA of the CDR3: TGTGCCAGCTCGCTAGTGGACAGTATGAACACTGAAGCTTTCTTT.

The V call is TRBV12-3 or TRBV12-4, the J call TRBJ1-5, with D maybe TRBD1 (6 bases). CDR3 length equals 14 residues. The germline V and J ends were trimmed by 7 bases and 5 bases, with 15 bases remaining between them. The CDR3 sequence: CASTQGQEYQPQHF. The CDR3 bases are TGTGCCAGCACCCAGGGGCAGGAGTATCAGCCCCAGCATTTT.

The chain couples TRBV12-3 or TRBV12-4 to TRBJ2-7; 7 bases align to TRBD1. This CDR3 spans 14 amino acids. The V segment lost 3 bases and the J segment 3 bases; nucleotides outside the gene matches: 5. The CDR3 DNA is TGTGCCAGCAGTTTGAGGAGGACAGGCTACGAGCAGTACTTC. Protein: CASSLRRTGYEQYF.

In DNA form, the CDR3 reads TGCAGTGCTAGCCGCTATAGCAATCAGCCCCAGCATTTT. Protein product: CSASRYSNQPQHF. The genes are TRBV20-1 and TRBJ1-5; D is ambiguous. Germline lookup yields CDR1 DFQATT and CDR2 SNEGSKA (reference sequence). With 3 bases removed from V and 0 bases from J, the gap between germline ends came to 6 bases. The CDR3 spans 13 residues.

This chain connects TRBV7-6 to TRBJ2-7, with 9 bases lining up with TRBD1. Germline assignment: CDR1 SGHVS and CDR2 FNYEAQ. This CDR3 comprises 19 residues. J was trimmed by 2 bases and V by 4 bases; bases with no gene match: 18. CDR3 amino acids: CASSSPPSHRDRAPYEQYV. In DNA, the CDR3 is TGTGCCAGCAGCTCCCCCCCGTCACACCGGGACAGGGCACCCTACGAGCAGTACGTC.

This clonotype was counted a single time. The V call is TRBV6-5, the J call TRBJ1-3, with TRBD1 as a possible D gene (5 bases). V was clipped by 8 bases and J by 2 bases, with 16 bases between them. The germline V gene encodes CDR1 MNHEY and CDR2 SVGAGI. This CDR3 spans 15 amino acids. CDR3 protein: CASERTAGAGNTIYF. CDR3 coding DNA: TGTGCCAGCGAAAGGACCGCGGGGGCTGGAAACACCATATATTTT.

This clonotype was detected only a few times. The chain uses TRBV5-4 and TRBJ2-3; the D gene is possibly TRBD2 (6 bases). CDR1 SGHNT and CDR2 YYREEE come from the germline V gene (reference sequence). V was clipped by 4 bases and J by 0 bases, with 15 bases between them. This CDR3 is built from 16 residues. The CDR3 loop is CASSAGTDASTDTQYF. The CDR3 DNA follows: TGTGCCAGCAGCGCGGGGACGGATGCTAGCACAGATACGCAGTATTTT.

The chain uses TRBV7-2 and TRBJ2-5, with a possible D match to TRBD1 (7 bases). The CDR3 is 14 residues long. CDR1 SGHTA and CDR2 FQGNSA come from the germline V gene. V shed 5 bases and J shed 5 bases, with 15 bases lying between them. CDR3 residues: CASSPDRAGETQYF. CDR3 in DNA: TGTGCCAGCAGCCCAGACAGGGCGGGGGAGACCCAGTACTTC.

This clonotype was seen more than once but under ten times. The chain is built from TRBV9 and TRBJ2-1, with TRBD1 as a possible D gene (5 bases). The ends were cut back, 2 bases at V and 13 bases at J, with 10 bases in the middle. Germline CDR1 is SGDLS and CDR2 is YYNGEE. This CDR3 region has 11 residues. As DNA, the CDR3 is TGTGCCAGCAGCGTGGACAATCGACAGTTCTTC. It specifies CASSVDNRQFF.

In this sample, this clonotype turned up a few times. The chain combines TRBV4-1 with TRBJ2-5; D call uncertain. V was cut by 0 bases and J by 1 base, with 3 bases left in between. Germline values: CDR1 MGHRA, CDR2 YSYEKL. CDR3 length: 13 amino acids. The CDR3 loop is CASSQDPQETQYF. The CDR3 DNA follows: TGCGCCAGCAGCCAAGATCCCCAAGAGACCCAGTACTTC.